This TCR beta chain emerged from a study of post-analysis software for immune sequencing data. TCR beta cDNA libraries included unique molecular identifiers. Input of about 0.9 to 10 million T cells yielded approximately 500,000 cDNA molecules. TCRdb re-called the PCR reads through MiXCR, storing one row per CDR3 protein. The sample carries roughly 800,000 distinct CDR3 sequences, approximately 53% recorded once. Points from the study as a whole: The five TRBV segments detected at higher frequency in patients than in controls included TRBV5-6, TRBV5-1 and TRBV20-1.

The CDR3 is 15 amino acids. CDR1 and CDR2 from the germline V gene are ENHRY and SYGVKD. The V segment lost 4 bases and the J segment 9 bases; nucleotides outside the gene matches: 5. With regard to this clonotype: Its cognate antigen is unknown.

The TCR comes from a girl aged 10 to 17 with multiple sclerosis. The genes are TRBV10-3 and TRBJ2-1, with 14 bases that match TRBD2. The specimen sequenced was blood. The CDR3 reads CAISVTSGGAGEQFF. For the CDR3, the DNA is TGTGCCATCAGTGTGACTAGCGGGGGGGCGGGTGAGCAGTTCTTC.